This TCR beta chain was captured in a study of OX40 agonist ivuxolimab in advanced cancers. The overall study: Patients were dosed with the agonistic anti-OX40 (CD134) antibody ivuxolimab. Administration of intravenous ivuxolimab to patients occurred every 2 weeks at 0.01 to 10 mg/kg. Enrolled patients in dose escalation had cancers that were hepatocellular carcinoma, melanoma, renal cell or head and neck cancer.

The study, taken as a whole, reports: Researchers report that CD8+ T cells had, on average, more expanded clones than CD4+.

The method was immunoSEQ multiplex PCR; TCRdb's version includes in-frame clones alone and lacks a portion of them. There are 60,000 to 90,000 clones in the sample; 80% to 90% occur only once, and under 0.75% lies in the top ten. As regards this clone: The antigen is undetermined.

Trimming took 8 bases from V and 2 from J, leaving 17 bases between them. This CDR3 is 15 amino acids long. CDR1 and CDR2 from the germline V gene are MGHRA and YSYEKL. The chain couples TRBV4-1 to TRBJ2-3; D is perhaps TRBD1 (5 bases). The specimen was CD4+ or CD8+ T cells sorted from blood, collected in a trial of the OX40 agonist ivuxolimab. This TCR derives from an adult with an advanced solid tumor such as melanoma, head and neck, liver or kidney cancer. The CDR3 nucleotides are TGCGCCAGCGAAAGGGGCCCGGACCTCACAGATACGCAGTATTTT. Its protein product is CASERGPDLTDTQYF.